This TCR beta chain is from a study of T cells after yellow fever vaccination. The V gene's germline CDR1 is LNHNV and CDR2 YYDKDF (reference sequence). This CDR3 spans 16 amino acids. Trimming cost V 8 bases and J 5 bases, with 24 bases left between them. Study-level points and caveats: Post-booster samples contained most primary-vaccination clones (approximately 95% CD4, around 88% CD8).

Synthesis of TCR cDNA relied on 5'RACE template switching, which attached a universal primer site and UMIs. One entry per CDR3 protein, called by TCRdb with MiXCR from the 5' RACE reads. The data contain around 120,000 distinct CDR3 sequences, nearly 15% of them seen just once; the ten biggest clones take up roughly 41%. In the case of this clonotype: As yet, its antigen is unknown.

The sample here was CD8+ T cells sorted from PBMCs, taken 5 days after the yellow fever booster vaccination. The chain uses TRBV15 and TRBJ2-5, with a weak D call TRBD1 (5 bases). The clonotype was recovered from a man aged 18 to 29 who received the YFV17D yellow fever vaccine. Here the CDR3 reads CATGPRTPKGWETQYF. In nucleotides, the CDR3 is TGTGCCACCGGACCAAGGACACCCAAAGGATGGGAGACCCAGTACTTC.